This T cell receptor beta chain was profiled in a study of untreated major depressive disorder listed by TCRdb under 2018. General notes on the study: A cross-sectional case-control design was used to compare T cell phenotype and TCR repertoire between antidepressant-free major depressive disorder patients and individually matched non-depressed controls. Differences in Vbeta 5.1, Vbeta 11 and Vbeta 22 usage observed by flow cytometry in the whole cohort were followed up by sequencing.

For sex, age, current smoking status and body mass index, every depressed patient had a pairwise-matched non-depressed control. Every participant was of European descent. Controls had no mood disorder either currently or in their lifetime and had a Quick Inventory of Depressive Symptoms-Self Report score of 5 or lower. Major medical conditions, Axis I/II comorbidities, regular medication or illicit drug use, and drinking over 100 g alcohol weekly were applied as exclusion criteria for all participants. Roughly 30 ml of peripheral blood was collected from each participant into EDTA tubes. Magnetic negative selection with the BD IMag Human CD4 T Lymphocyte Enrichment Set was used to purify CD4+ T cells from thawed PBMCs. Flow cytometry confirmed that the CD4+ enrichment method typically gave approximately 96% purity. A subgroup of four or five case-control pairs, chosen blind to chemokine receptor expression and flow-cytometric repertoire skewing results, underwent TCRbeta sequencing. All blood samples were drawn in the morning at 8:00 a.m., and PBMCs were separated by Ficoll-Hypaque gradient centrifugation. PBMCs were gradually cooled to -80 degrees C for cryopreservation and then kept in liquid nitrogen until assay.

As encoded in the germline V gene, CDR1 is KGHSH while CDR2 is LQKENI. From the cysteine up to the phenylalanine, the CDR3 has a length of 12 residues. The CDR3 DNA has 36 bases and is translated from base 1. Deletion took 1 base off V and 3 bases off J, with a span of 4 bases between the germline ends. The Qiagen DNeasy Blood and Tissue Kit was used to extract total genomic DNA from purified CD4+ T cells. Following immunoSEQ immunosequencing protocols, the TCRbeta CDR3 region, as defined by IMGT, was amplified and sequenced. In the source study's methods: Preprocessing of raw sequence data for PCR and sequencing error correction was performed by the immunoSEQ service. Data were loaded into the immunoSEQ Analyzer and further analyzed with VDJtools v1.0.7. The paired Wilcoxon signed-rank test was applied to assess differences between patients and controls. Imported from immuneACCESS, the table was reduced by TCRdb to in-frame sequences with V and J called. These copies leave out some clones; in studies compared against another copy, an unresolved V gene accounts for under half, and the cause of the remainder is not known. V and J calls and clone size come straight from that table; D and trimming were deduced from the DNA. The sample profile shows 21,000 or so clones; more than 70% of them were found once. The top ten constitute around 4.9% of the sample.

This clone occurred a few times. Its cognate antigen has yet to be identified. No much larger clonotype is one base removed from it; base qualities were not supplied. General study outcomes and caveats: In every sequenced subject, the top five TRBV05-01 clones were all identified as private clones. Sequencing confirmed higher TRBV05-01 (Vbeta 5.1) usage among CD4+ T cells of depressed patients than controls, with p = 0.040 in a one-tailed test. TRBV25-01 and TRBV02-01 usage followed the flow-cytometry pattern but did not reach statistical significance in the sequencing data. The sequencing comparisons used one-tailed planned tests on only three preselected Vbeta families. Strict matching and exclusion criteria produced a comparatively small study sample, limiting generalizability of findings.

Sequencing used CD4+ T cells from PBMCs. In this chain, TRBV18 is recombined with TRBJ2-7, with an unclear D gene assignment. The sequence was collected from a woman in her thirties in good health. For the CDR3, the sequence is CASSPRNYEQYF. The nucleotide sequence is TGTGCCAGCTCACCACGCAACTACGAGCAGTACTTC.